Shown below are 20 T cell receptor beta chains from a single sample sequenced in a study of T cells in Graves' hyperthyroidism and ophthalmopathy. Amplification targeted TCR beta CDR3 regions from RNA transcripts. An initial round of RT-PCR targeting the TCR CDR3 relied on the HTBI primer set. One entry per CDR3 protein results from TCRdb running MiXCR on the multiplex PCR reads. The sample lists over 250,000 distinct CDR3 sequences, under 30% occurring once. The specimen was blood. These receptors originate from a man aged 40-49 years with Graves' hyperthyroidism that later progressed to Graves' ophthalmopathy.

This clonotype has ten or more counts. The chain combines TRBV3-1 with TRBJ1-1; tentatively, D is TRBD1 (6 bases). The CDR3 covers 16 residues. V was pared by 0 bases and J by 2 bases, with 13 bases between. The germline gives CDR1 LGHDT, CDR2 YNNKEL (reference sequence). CDR3 bases: TGTGCCAGCAGCCAAGAACCAGGGGTGAGTAACACTGAAGCTTTCTTT. It encodes CASSQEPGVSNTEAFF.

This clonotype was found many times. The chain links TRBV20-1 to TRBJ2-7; D might be TRBD2 (6 bases). Per germline, CDR1 DFQATT and CDR2 SNEGSKA (reference sequence). V lost 1 base and J lost 3, with 16 bases in between. This CDR3 region has 15 residues. The CDR3 sequence: CSARASGGILYEQYF. Here the CDR3 DNA reads TGCAGTGCTAGAGCGTCCGGGGGAATACTCTACGAGCAGTACTTC.

The table lists this clonotype with many counts. V is TRBV12-3 or TRBV12-4 and J is TRBJ2-3; 8 nucleotides match TRBD2. Losses at the gene ends were 6 bases for V and 3 bases for J; bases not matched to a gene: 11. This CDR3 comprises 16 residues. The CDR3, as DNA: TGTGCCAGCAGGGGGTGGAGCGGGAGTATTACAGATACGCAGTATTTT. Translating it yields CASRGWSGSITDTQYF.

This clonotype was seen at least ten times. The chain carries TRBV20-1 and TRBJ2-5; no clear D. There are 13 residues in the CDR3. Trimming removed 5 bases from V and 4 bases from J, with 14 bases in between. Germline V gene sequence: CDR1 DFQATT, CDR2 SNEGSKA (reference sequence). CDR3 sequence: CSALPGPAETQYF. The CDR3, as DNA: TGCAGTGCTTTACCGGGTCCAGCAGAGACCCAGTACTTC.

The J gene is TRBJ1-5, the V gene TRBV3-1, with D unresolved. Germline V CDR1 and CDR2: LGHDT, YNNKEL (reference sequence). The CDR3 loop spans 13 amino acids. V lost 4 bases and J 8 bases, leaving 12 bases between the germline ends. Written as DNA, the CDR3 is TGTGCCAGCAGCCTCGGGGTGAGGGAGCCCCAGCATTTT. Translation gives CASSLGVREPQHF.

V and J are TRBV6-1 and TRBJ1-2; perhaps TRBD1 as D (5 bases). CDR3 length: 14 residues. Germline-derived CDR1 and CDR2 are MNHNS and SASEGT. Trimming removed 1 base from V and 8 bases from J, with 14 bases in between. The chain's CDR3 is CASSEVTVYGGYTF. The CDR3 DNA is TGTGCCAGCAGTGAAGTGACAGTATATGGGGGCTACACCTTC.

This clonotype has at least ten counts. J is TRBJ2-6 and V is TRBV24-1, with a tentative D call TRBD1 (5 bases). Looked up from germline, CDR1 is KGHDR and CDR2 is SFDVKD. Trimming took 3 bases from V and 4 from J, leaving 12 bases between them. The CDR3 extends over 16 amino acids. This CDR3 reads CATSDTRVAGANVLTF. The CDR3 nucleotides read TGTGCCACCAGTGATACCAGGGTTGCAGGGGCCAACGTCCTGACTTTC.

The sample holds many counts of this clonotype. The rearrangement uses TRBV6-5 and TRBJ1-3; D uncertain. V shed 3 bases and J shed 0 bases, with 12 bases lying between them. Germline V CDR1 and CDR2: MNHEY, SVGAGI. The CDR3 spans 16 residues. The DNA for the CDR3 is TGTGCCAGCAGTTATCCCATATCCGTCTCTGGAAACACCATATATTTT. Its protein product is CASSYPISVSGNTIYF.

The chain recombines TRBV11-1 with TRBJ1-1; TRBD1 matches at 9 bases. CDR1 is SGHAT, CDR2 FQDESV, per germline (reference sequence). The CDR3 is 14 residues long. Germline trimming cut 5 bases from V and 5 bases from J; bases unmatched to any gene: 6. CDR3 sequence (DNA): TGTGCCAGCAGCACACACAGGGGGCAGACTGAAGCTTTCTTT. Translated: CASSTHRGQTEAFF.

The V and J genes are TRBV19 and TRBJ1-1; D may be TRBD1 (6 bases). This CDR3 has 14 amino acids. Trimming removed 5 bases at V and 3 bases at J, with 13 bases between. Germline V gene sequence: CDR1 LNHDA, CDR2 SQIVND (reference sequence). This CDR3 is CASSLIRGDTEAFF. In DNA, the CDR3 is TGTGCCAGTAGTCTCATCAGGGGCGACACTGAAGCTTTCTTT. The full variable domain, its missing parts supplied by reference TRBV19 and TRBJ1-1, is DGGITQSPKYLFRKEGQNVTLSCEQNLNHDAMYWYRQDPGQGLRLIYYSQIVNDFQKGDIAEGYSVSREKKESFPLTVTSAQKNPTAFYLCASSLIRGDTEAFFGQGTRLTVV.

In its sample, this clonotype was seen many times. For the CDR3, the DNA is TGCAGTGCTAGGTTGTGGGGGGTTTATAATTCACCCCTCCACTTT. Protein: CSARLWGVYNSPLHF. This chain uses TRBV20-1 with TRBJ1-6; tentative D call: TRBD1 (5 bases). The germline V and J ends were trimmed by 3 bases and 4 bases, with 13 bases remaining between them. The CDR3 length is 15 residues. Germline CDR1 and CDR2: DFQATT and SNEGSKA (reference sequence).

This clonotype occurred many times. Here the CDR3 reads CSARVTLAGNYEQYF. CDR3 bases: TGCAGTGCTAGAGTAACCCTAGCGGGAAACTACGAGCAGTACTTC. V usage is TRBV20-1 and J usage is TRBJ2-7; 9 bases are shared with TRBD2. The V and J ends lost 1 base and 3 bases, in that order; junction bases with no gene match: 7. The CDR3 contains 15 residues. The germline V gene encodes CDR1 DFQATT and CDR2 SNEGSKA (reference sequence).

This chain joins TRBV2 and TRBJ2-2, with D hard to call. The CDR3 covers 13 residues. V lost 7 bases and J lost 6, with 12 bases in between. CDR1 SNHLY and CDR2 FYNNEI come from the germline V gene. The CDR3 nucleotides read TGTGCCAGCAAGGAAACGTCTGCCGGGGAGCTGTTTTTT. Translated, it gives CASKETSAGELFF.

The V call is TRBV2, the J call TRBJ2-1, with 9 bases aligning to TRBD2. The CDR3 is 16 residues long. J was trimmed by 5 bases and V by 6 bases; bases with no gene match: 11. The germline V gene encodes CDR1 SNHLY and CDR2 FYNNEI. The CDR3: CASRERVASGNNEQFF. As DNA, the CDR3 is TGTGCCAGCAGAGAGAGGGTAGCTAGCGGGAACAATGAGCAGTTCTTC.

This clonotype was seen many times. The CDR3 loop reads CASSSGLGGAGEQYF. For the CDR3, the DNA is TGTGCCAGCAGTTCGGGACTTGGGGGGGCGGGCGAGCAGTACTTC. V and J are TRBV27 and TRBJ2-7; tentatively, D is TRBD2 (7 bases). Germline V gene lookup returns CDR1 MNHEY and CDR2 SMNVEV (reference sequence). CDR3 length equals 15 residues. V gave up 4 bases and J gave up 6 bases, with 19 bases separating them.

This clonotype was counted ten times or more. V is TRBV4-1 and J is TRBJ1-1; 9 nucleotides align to TRBD1. Germline CDR1 and CDR2: MGHRA and YSYEKL. The CDR3 is 15 amino acids. With V trimmed by 1 base and J by 4 bases, 4 bases remained unmatched. CDR3 bases: TGCGCCAGCAGCCAAGCTAGGACAGGGGTCACTGAAGCTTTCTTT. Amino acid sequence: CASSQARTGVTEAFF.

This clonotype was recorded many times. The chain couples TRBV7-9 to TRBJ2-7; the match to TRBD2 covers 8 bases. Looked up from germline, CDR1 is SEHNR and CDR2 is FQNEAQ (reference sequence). Trimming cost V 5 bases and J 7 bases; bases outside gene matches: 13. The CDR3 contains 15 residues. CDR3 DNA: TGTGCCAGCAGCCCAAGGACGGGAGGGATAGGGGAGCAGTACTTC. Protein: CASSPRTGGIGEQYF.

This clonotype was picked up many times. A much larger clone differs by one base, so this may be a read error. The conserved final phenylalanine or tryptophan is absent from the CDR3, which likely points to a read error. The chain joins TRBV6-2 or TRBV6-3 to TRBJ2-5; D is perhaps TRBD2 (6 bases). The CDR3 has 14 residues. Germline CDR1 is MNHEY and CDR2 is SVGEGT. V lost 6 bases and J lost 3, with 14 bases in between. CDR3 DNA: TGTGCCAGCAGGGCAAGGGACTTTAAAGAGACCCAGTACCTC. This encodes CASRARDFKETQYL.

This clonotype was counted many times. The rearrangement links TRBV20-1 to TRBJ2-7; 9 bases fit TRBD2. CDR3 size: 14 residues. Trimming at V came to 1 base and at J to 5 bases, leaving 6 bases not matched to a gene. Germline CDR1 and CDR2: DFQATT and SNEGSKA (reference sequence). The DNA for the CDR3 is TGCAGTGCTAGAGGGCCTAGCGGGACCGACGAGCAGTACTTC. Translation gives CSARGPSGTDEQYF.

This clonotype was recorded at least ten times. The gene calls are TRBV2 and TRBJ2-5; D is uncertain. The V end was cut by 0 bases, the J end by 1 base, with 6 bases between. Germline V gene sequence: CDR1 SNHLY, CDR2 FYNNEI. The CDR3 is 14 residues long. The CDR3 reads CASSEATSQETQYF. The DNA for the CDR3 is TGTGCCAGCAGTGAAGCGACCAGCCAAGAGACCCAGTACTTC.